Presented here are 21 T cell receptor beta chains from one specimen sequenced in a study of control samples from healthy donors and cancer patients. TCRdb keeps only in-frame clones here, not all; method: immunoSEQ multiplex PCR. This table holds about 12,000 clones, roughly 90% found once. Sequenced: formalin-fixed, paraffin-embedded tissue. These receptors were taken from a male donor with melanoma.

This rearrangement joins TRBV27 to TRBJ1-2; a weak D match, TRBD1 (6 bases). The CDR3 runs 13 residues. CDR1 MNHEY and CDR2 SMNVEV come from the germline V gene (reference sequence). V dropped 4 bases and J dropped 0 bases, with 6 bases sitting between them. CDR3: CASSWTANYGYTF. CDR3 nucleotides: TGTGCCAGCAGTTGGACAGCTAACTATGGCTACACCTTC.

The chain couples TRBV7-9 to TRBJ2-5, with TRBD1 matching 12 bases. V lost 5 bases to trimming and J lost 5 bases; unmatched junction nucleotides: 12. The CDR3 runs 17 residues. The V gene's germline CDR1 is SEHNR and CDR2 FQNEAQ (reference sequence). The CDR3 protein is CASSLRSWDRGPETQYF. DNA for the CDR3: TGTGCCAGCAGCCTAAGATCTTGGGACAGGGGGCCCGAGACCCAGTACTTC.

This chain links TRBV6-2 or TRBV6-3 with TRBJ2-1, with 11 bases identical to TRBD2. Germline V CDR1 and CDR2: MNHEY, SVGEGT. The trim removed 6 bases at V and 4 bases at J, leaving 5 bases unmatched. This CDR3 region has 15 residues. CDR3 DNA sequence: TGTGCCAGCAGCCATACTAGCGGGGGTTACAATGAGCAGTTCTTC. Protein: CASSHTSGGYNEQFF.

This clone was detected only once. J is TRBJ2-7 and V is TRBV2; possibly TRBD1 for D (6 bases). Trimming left V 5 bases short and J 1 base short, with 9 bases between. The CDR3 sequence is 13 residues long. Germline values: CDR1 SNHLY, CDR2 FYNNEI. CDR3 bases: TGTGCCAGCAGTCCGGACAGATCCTACGAGCAGTACTTC. This codes for CASSPDRSYEQYF.

V gene TRBV7-2 combines with J gene TRBJ2-4; 12 nucleotides line up with TRBD2. In germline, CDR1 is SGHTA, CDR2 FQGNSA. This CDR3 is 17 amino acids long. After removal of 0 bases from V and 0 bases from J, the junction contained 0 bases not matched to a gene. The CDR3 loop reads CASSLAGLAGAKNIQYF. In DNA, the CDR3 is TGTGCCAGCAGCTTAGCGGGACTAGCGGGAGCCAAAAACATTCAGTACTTC. Drawing the rest from reference TRBV7-2 and TRBJ2-4, the complete variable domain is GAGVSQSPSNKVTEKGKDVELRCDPISGHTALYWYRQSLGQGLEFLIYFQGNSAPDKSGLPSDRFSAERTGGSVSTLTIQRTQQEDSAVYLCASSLAGLAGAKNIQYFGAGTRLSVL.

V usage is TRBV12-3 or TRBV12-4 and J usage is TRBJ2-1; D unresolved. Trimming stripped 4 bases from V and 0 bases from J, with 4 bases between. The CDR3 has 13 residues. CDR3 sequence reads: CASSYSSYNEQFF. The CDR3 region has the DNA TGTGCCAGCAGTTATAGCTCCTACAATGAGCAGTTCTTC.

The chain uses TRBV27 and TRBJ2-3; D is possibly TRBD2 (6 bases). This CDR3 region has 14 residues. The germline V and J ends were trimmed by 6 bases and 2 bases, with 12 bases remaining between them. The germline V gene encodes CDR1 MNHEY and CDR2 SMNVEV (reference sequence). DNA of the CDR3: TGTGCCAGCAGACCGGGAGTATTCACAGATACGCAGTATTTT. It codes for CASRPGVFTDTQYF.

This chain connects TRBV2 to TRBJ2-7; D gene ambiguous. Germline values: CDR1 SNHLY, CDR2 FYNNEI. There are 12 residues in the CDR3. V was pared by 6 bases and J by 5 bases, with 11 bases between. Written as DNA, the CDR3 is TGTGCCAGCAGGGGTAGTCGTGACGAGCAGTACGTC. The encoded protein is CASRGSRDEQYV.

The rearrangement links TRBV2 to TRBJ1-6; 9 bases map to TRBD1. Germline CDR1 and CDR2: SNHLY and FYNNEI. This CDR3 has 15 residues. V lost 2 bases to trimming and J lost 9 bases; unmatched junction nucleotides: 5. For the CDR3, the DNA is TGTGCCAGCAGTGAACAGGGACAGGGAATTTCACCCCTCCACTTT. Protein: CASSEQGQGISPLHF.

This clone was detected once. The chain carries TRBV5-4 and TRBJ2-1, with a possible D match to TRBD2 (6 bases). V was pared by 3 bases and J by 1 base, with 20 bases between. CDR3 size: 18 residues. Germline CDR1 reads SGHNT; CDR2 reads YYREEE (reference sequence). The CDR3 region is CASSSFGGSSFSYNEQFF. The DNA for the CDR3 is TGTGCCAGCAGCTCCTTCGGAGGGTCTTCCTTTTCCTACAATGAGCAGTTCTTC.

The V and J genes are TRBV3-1 (or the pseudogene TRBV3-2) and TRBJ1-3; tentatively, D is TRBD1 (6 bases). The V gene lost 1 base and the J gene lost 10 bases, with 14 bases spanning the gap. The CDR3 extends over 14 amino acids. The germline gives CDR1 LGHDT, CDR2 YNNKEL (reference sequence). CDR3 region: CASSQVSGGKTIYF. The DNA of the CDR3 is TGTGCCAGCAGCCAAGTTTCCGGGGGCAAGACCATATATTTT.

J is TRBJ1-3 and V is TRBV2; TRBD1 might be the D (5 bases). The CDR3 has 14 residues. Germline V gene lookup returns CDR1 SNHLY and CDR2 FYNNEI. The V end lost 4 bases, the J end lost 1 base, and 8 bases lay between the germline ends. For the CDR3, the DNA is TGTGCCAGCAGTGTCCGACAGTCTGGAAACACCATATATTTT. This gives the protein CASSVRQSGNTIYF. Full variable domain (missing parts from reference TRBV2 and TRBJ1-3): EPEVTQTPSHQVTQMGQEVILRCVPISNHLYFYWYRQILGQKVEFLVSFYNNEISEKSEIFDDQFSVERPDGSNFTLKIRSTKLEDSAMYFCASSVRQSGNTIYFGEGSWLTVV.

Only a few counts were recorded for this clone. The rearrangement uses TRBV21-1 and TRBJ2-3; TRBD2 is the table's D call, not checked against the DNA. TRBV21-1 is a pseudogene. The CDR3 length is 16 residues. The CDR3 DNA follows: TGTGCCAGCAGCAATATGGGACTAGGAAACACAGATACGCAGTATTTT. It codes for CASSNMGLGNTDTQYF.

DNA for the CDR3: TGTGCCAGCGGACTGGGGCGGGCCGGTACCTACAATGAGCAGTTCTTC. Its translation is CASGLGRAGTYNEQFF. The chain has TRBV13 and TRBJ2-1; the D call may be TRBD1 or TRBD2 (5 bases each). The CDR3 consists of 16 residues. Trimming removed 8 bases at V and 2 bases at J, with 19 bases between. Per germline, CDR1 PRHDT and CDR2 FYEKMQ (reference sequence).

CDR3 in DNA: TGTGCCAGCAGCGTAGCTCAGGAGGACACGAGAAACTATGGCTACACCTTC. Its protein is CASSVAQEDTRNYGYTF. The chain combines TRBV9 with TRBJ1-2; D possibly corresponds to TRBD1 (5 bases). Germline V CDR1 and CDR2: SGDLS, YYNGEE. Trimming left V 0 bases short and J 2 bases short, with 17 bases between. This CDR3 is 17 amino acids long.

This chain uses TRBV3-1 (or the pseudogene TRBV3-2) with TRBJ2-5; D may match TRBD1 or TRBD2 (6 bases each). The CDR3 has 14 amino acids. Germline CDR1 is LGHDT and CDR2 is YNNKEL (reference sequence). V lost 3 bases to trimming and J lost 4 bases, with 12 bases between them. CDR3 in amino acids: CASSQQGGRETQYF. CDR3 nucleotides: TGTGCCAGCAGCCAGCAAGGGGGGCGAGAGACCCAGTACTTC.

The CDR3 DNA reads TGTGCCAGCAGTCCGGGCCCCCCGGCGGGTGTGCCCTACGAGCAGTACTTC. This encodes CASSPGPPAGVPYEQYF. The chain has TRBV6-6 and TRBJ2-7; a weak D match, TRBD2 (5 bases). Germline lookup yields CDR1 MNHNY and CDR2 SVGAGI (reference sequence). Trimming cost V 5 bases and J 2 bases, with 22 bases left between them. The CDR3 runs 17 residues.

The chain links TRBV5-1 to TRBJ2-7, with 13 bases fitting TRBD2. This CDR3 region has 17 residues. CDR1 and CDR2 (germline): SGHRS, YFSETQ. V lost 3 bases, J lost 5 bases, and 11 bases stayed unmatched. CDR3 sequence reads: CASSYGAGTSGTHEQYF. The CDR3 DNA is TGCGCCAGCAGCTACGGGGCCGGGACTAGCGGGACCCACGAGCAGTACTTC.

This chain joins TRBV6-1 and TRBJ2-1; 8 bases are a match to TRBD1. Germline V gene data show CDR1 as MNHNS and CDR2 as SASEGT. The length of the CDR3 is 17 residues. The V and J ends lost 2 bases and 0 bases, in that order; junction bases with no gene match: 6. The CDR3 bases are TGTGCCAGCAGTGAACCCCCCGACAGGGGCTCCTACAATGAGCAGTTCTTC. This encodes CASSEPPDRGSYNEQFF.

V gene TRBV3-1 (or the pseudogene TRBV3-2) combines with J gene TRBJ1-2, with TRBD1 as a possible D gene (5 bases). CDR1 is LGHDT, CDR2 YNNKEL, per germline (reference sequence). V was shortened by 0 bases and J by 8 bases, with 16 bases between the two germline ends. The length of the CDR3 is 15 residues. CDR3 loop: CASSQEEGKVEGYTF. CDR3 DNA sequence: TGTGCCAGCAGCCAAGAGGAGGGGAAGGTGGAGGGCTACACCTTC.

The genes are TRBV5-6 and TRBJ1-1; no reliable D call. The germline gives CDR1 SGHDT, CDR2 YYEEEE. This CDR3 region has 13 residues. Trimming left V 4 bases short and J 3 bases short, with 10 bases between. CDR3 region: CASSLIRDTEAFF. CDR3 DNA: TGTGCCAGCAGCCTCATTAGGGACACTGAAGCTTTCTTT.